This TCR beta chain was identified in a study of T cell responses to AZD1222 COVID-19 vaccine. The count of this clone is one. The data were produced by immunoSEQ multiplex PCR, yet TCRdb's version contains in-frame clones alone and is incomplete. The sample records some 150,000 clones, 85% to 95% being singletons. Sequencing used peripheral blood, obtained on day 0 of AZD1222 vaccination. This TCR came from an adult in good health.

Written as DNA, the CDR3 is TGCGCCAGCAGCAGGGACGGGAACACTGAAGCTTTCTTT. Translation: CASSRDGNTEAFF. J is TRBJ1-1 and V is TRBV5-1; D might be TRBD1 (5 bases). Germline CDR1 is SGHRS and CDR2 is YFSETQ. V lost 4 bases and J lost 1, with 8 bases in between. The CDR3 covers 13 residues.